The next 28 T cell receptor beta chains were all read from a single sample in a study of cytomegalovirus exposure and HLA in healthy donors (TCRdb year 2017). Receptor libraries were prepared by the immunoSEQ multiplex PCR assay. The multiplex PCR relied on a mix of 60 forward primers for TCR Vbeta segments and 13 reverse primers for TCR Jbeta segments. TCRdb limited this immuneACCESS table to in-frame rearrangements with V and J called. A share of clones is missing; checked studies link under half to unresolved V genes, and the rest is unexplained. Across this sample there are 100,000 or so clones, with more than 80% seen only once. Clones ranked in the top ten supply around 3.6% of the sample. Sequencing used PBMCs. These receptors all come from a man between 25 and 39 years old in good health and CMV-seronegative.

The chain links TRBV29-1 to TRBJ2-3; D is perhaps TRBD1 (6 bases). Trimming pared 4 bases from V and 1 base from J, leaving 6 bases between. The CDR3 length is 12 residues. CDR1 SQVTM and CDR2 ANQGSEA come from the germline V gene. The CDR3 region has the DNA TGCAGCGTTGGACAGGGCACAGATACGCAGTATTTT. Translated, it gives CSVGQGTDTQYF.

V usage is TRBV10-1 and J usage is TRBJ1-5, with D perhaps matching TRBD1 (6 bases). V lost 7 bases to trimming and J lost 2 bases, with 27 bases between them. The CDR3 consists of 19 residues. CDR1 and CDR2 from the germline V gene are WNHNN and SYGVQD (reference sequence). The CDR3 sequence: CASILQQGTGQNGNQPQHF. The CDR3 DNA follows: TGCGCCAGCATTCTCCAACAGGGTACCGGGCAAAACGGCAATCAGCCCCAGCATTTT.

The chain recombines TRBV5-1 with TRBJ1-2; 7 bases agree with TRBD1. CDR1 is SGHRS, CDR2 YFSETQ, per germline. The trim removed 1 base at V and 3 bases at J, leaving 12 bases unmatched. This CDR3 is 17 amino acids long. The CDR3 protein is CASSLKRRQGGDYGYTF. The CDR3 nucleotides read TGCGCCAGCAGCTTGAAAAGACGACAGGGAGGTGACTATGGCTACACCTTC.

This CDR3 reads CASSYSTGSNYGYTF. The CDR3, as DNA: TGTGCCAGCAGTTACTCGACAGGCAGTAACTATGGCTACACCTTC. V gene TRBV6-5 combines with J gene TRBJ1-2; possibly TRBD1 for D (6 bases). V lost 0 bases and J 1 base, leaving 9 bases between the germline ends. The CDR3 loop spans 15 amino acids. Germline CDR1 is MNHEY and CDR2 is SVGAGI.

The chain carries TRBV5-6 and TRBJ2-5; D may be TRBD2 (6 bases). With 3 bases removed from V and 2 bases from J, the gap between germline ends came to 14 bases. This CDR3 spans 15 amino acids. Germline CDR1 and CDR2: SGHDT and YYEEEE. The CDR3 sequence: CASSWTRGDQETQYF. The DNA for the CDR3 is TGTGCCAGCAGCTGGACTCGCGGGGATCAAGAGACCCAGTACTTC.

This rearrangement joins TRBV28 to TRBJ2-7; 7 positions agree with TRBD1. Germline assignment: CDR1 MDHEN and CDR2 SYDVKM. This CDR3 contains 14 residues. Trimming removed 4 bases from V and 7 bases from J; junction bases left unmatched: 10. The CDR3 DNA reads TGTGCCAGCAGTTCGCCGGGACAGCTAACAGAGCAGTACTTC. This sequence encodes CASSSPGQLTEQYF.

The chain uses TRBV13 and TRBJ1-1; D remains unclear. Looked up from germline, CDR1 is PRHDT and CDR2 is FYEKMQ (reference sequence). V was pared by 4 bases and J by 6 bases, with 9 bases between. CDR3 length: 12 amino acids. The CDR3 bases are TGTGCCAGCAGCTCACAGCGGTCTGAAGCTTTCTTT. This codes for CASSSQRSEAFF. Full variable domain (rest looked up from reference TRBV13 and TRBJ1-1): AAGVIQSPRHLIKEKRETATLKCYPIPRHDTVYWYQQGPGQDPQFLISFYEKMQSDKGSIPDRFSAQQFSDYHSELNMSSLELGDSALYFCASSSQRSEAFFGQGTRLTVV.

J is TRBJ1-3 and V is TRBV7-9; the match to TRBD1 covers 8 bases. Trimming at V came to 5 bases and at J to 4 bases, leaving 7 bases not matched to a gene. Looked up from germline, CDR1 is SEHNR and CDR2 is FQNEAQ (reference sequence). The CDR3 runs 15 residues. The CDR3 protein is CASSPQGASGNTIYF. CDR3 DNA: TGTGCCAGCAGCCCCCAGGGGGCGTCCGGAAACACCATATATTTT.

The chain joins TRBV7-6 to TRBJ2-5; D uncertain. CDR1 and CDR2 from the germline V gene are SGHVS and FNYEAQ. The CDR3 has 14 residues. Trimming took off 1 base at V and 2 bases at J, with 8 bases between the two ends. DNA of the CDR3: TGTGCCAGCAGCTTAGTGCTCGGGCAAGAGACCCAGTACTTC. Translation: CASSLVLGQETQYF.

V is TRBV4-3 and J is TRBJ2-2; 8 bases line up with TRBD2. The CDR3 has 17 residues. Germline CDR1 LGHNA, CDR2 YSLEER. The junction had 8 bases not matched to a gene; V was cut back by 0 bases and J by 5 bases. The CDR3 sequence is CASSQDHGRGYTGELFF. CDR3 DNA: TGCGCCAGCAGCCAAGATCACGGGAGGGGGTATACCGGGGAGCTGTTTTTT.

CDR3 in DNA: TGTGCCAGCAGCTTACAGGGGACGGAGACCCAGTACTTC. Its translation: CASSLQGTETQYF. This chain joins TRBV7-3 and TRBJ2-5; weak D call: TRBD1 (6 bases). CDR3 length: 13 residues. V was clipped by 2 bases and J by 5 bases, with 9 bases between them. Germline loops: CDR1 SGHTA, CDR2 FQGTGA.

V is TRBV11-3 and J is TRBJ2-3; D possibly corresponds to TRBD2 (6 bases). The CDR3 length is 15 residues. The V gene's germline CDR1 is SGHNT and CDR2 YENEEA. V shed 5 bases and J shed 1 base, with 13 bases lying between them. CDR3 protein: CASSLSGLRTDTQYF. CDR3 coding DNA: TGTGCCAGCAGCCTCTCGGGACTTCGCACAGATACGCAGTATTTT.

V and J are TRBV30 and TRBJ1-6; D unresolved. The germline V gene encodes CDR1 GTSNPN and CDR2 SVGIG (reference sequence). V dropped 2 bases and J dropped 6 bases, with 8 bases sitting between them. The CDR3 has 13 residues. The CDR3 bases are TGTGCCTGGAGTTTGAGGGTTAATTCACCCCTCCACTTT. This gives the protein CAWSLRVNSPLHF.

The chain uses TRBV5-1 and TRBJ1-4; tentative D call: TRBD1 (6 bases). The V and J ends lost 3 bases and 6 bases respectively, with 12 bases between them. CDR1 and CDR2 (germline): SGHRS, YFSETQ. This CDR3 contains 14 residues. The CDR3 bases are TGCGCCAGCAGCTCAGGACAGCGCTATGAAAAACTGTTTTTT. It is translated as CASSSGQRYEKLFF.

The rearrangement joins TRBV23-1 to TRBJ1-2, with 12 positions matching TRBD1. TRBV23-1 is an open reading frame whose function is uncertain. The CDR3 is 13 amino acids. After removal of 11 bases from V and 7 bases from J, the junction contained 8 bases not matched to a gene. This CDR3 reads CAAPGQGAFGYTF. Here the CDR3 DNA reads TGCGCCGCACCGGGACAGGGGGCTTTTGGCTACACCTTC.

This sequence joins TRBV27 and TRBJ2-5; 12 bases agree with TRBD2. This CDR3 is 15 amino acids long. Germline-derived CDR1 and CDR2 are MNHEY and SMNVEV (reference sequence). The junction had 5 bases not matched to a gene; V was cut back by 5 bases and J by 4 bases. CDR3: CASSQLAGGGETQYF. CDR3 DNA: TGTGCCAGCAGTCAACTAGCGGGAGGCGGAGAGACCCAGTACTTC.

The chain uses TRBV2 and TRBJ1-5, with TRBD1 matching over 7 bases. The CDR3 is 15 residues long. Unmatched junction bases numbered 8, after V lost 6 bases and J lost 3 bases. From germline, CDR1 is SNHLY and CDR2 FYNNEI. This CDR3 reads CASREPGGINQPQHF. Here the CDR3 DNA reads TGTGCCAGCAGGGAACCAGGGGGAATCAATCAGCCCCAGCATTTT.

This rearrangement joins TRBV25-1 to TRBJ1-4; TRBD1 matches at 9 bases. The CDR3 contains 13 residues. Looked up from germline, CDR1 is MGHDK and CDR2 is SYGVNS. V shed 5 bases, J shed 11 bases, and the junction held 6 bases outside the gene matches. The CDR3 nucleotides are TGTGCCAGCAGTACCCCGACAGGGGGGAAACTGTTTTTT. It is translated as CASSTPTGGKLFF.

The chain carries TRBV9 and TRBJ2-3, with D uncertain. CDR3 length equals 14 residues. Germline loops: CDR1 SGDLS, CDR2 YYNGEE. The V end was cut by 4 bases, the J end by 4 bases, with 13 bases between. CDR3 coding DNA: TGTGCCAGCAGCCCCCAGCGTTTCCCAGATACGCAGTATTTT. It encodes CASSPQRFPDTQYF.

The chain has TRBV5-4 and TRBJ2-7; no clear D. V lost 4 bases and J lost 0, with 8 bases in between. The CDR3 covers 13 residues. Germline values: CDR1 SGHNT, CDR2 YYREEE (reference sequence). The CDR3 loop is CASSRLNSYEQYF. The CDR3 bases are TGTGCCAGCAGCCGTCTTAACTCCTACGAGCAGTACTTC.

CDR3 protein: CASSLLQYNEQFF. Here the CDR3 DNA reads TGTGCCAGCAGTTTATTACAGTACAATGAGCAGTTCTTC. The chain links TRBV28 to TRBJ2-1; D is unclear. The germline V gene has CDR1 MDHEN and CDR2 SYDVKM. Trimming stripped 1 base from V and 4 bases from J, with 5 bases between. The CDR3 loop spans 13 amino acids. Using reference TRBV28 and TRBJ2-1 for the parts outside the CDR3, the full variable domain is DVKVTQSSRYLVKRTGEKVFLECVQDMDHENMFWYRQDPGLGLRLIYFSYDVKMKEKGDIPEGYSVSREKKERFSLILESASTNQTSMYLCASSLLQYNEQFFGPGTRLTVL.

This clone showed up just once. This sequence joins TRBV15 and TRBJ1-6; 7 bases align to TRBD1. Germline trimming cut 4 bases from V and 10 bases from J; bases unmatched to any gene: 4. The germline V gene has CDR1 LNHNV and CDR2 YYDKDF (reference sequence). The CDR3 extends over 13 amino acids. The CDR3 loop reads CATSTDRNSPLHF. The CDR3 DNA follows: TGTGCCACCAGCACGGACAGGAACTCACCCCTCCACTTT.

J is TRBJ1-2 and V is TRBV5-6, with no clear D. Trimming pared 0 bases from V and 7 bases from J, leaving 13 bases between. Germline CDR1 SGHDT, CDR2 YYEEEE. The CDR3 is made up of 14 amino acids. In DNA form, the CDR3 reads TGTGCCAGCAGCTTGGCCACGTCCTCGGGTGGCTACACCTTC. Its protein product is CASSLATSSGGYTF.

The genes are TRBV5-1 and TRBJ2-7; 8 nucleotides align to TRBD2. CDR1 is SGHRS, CDR2 YFSETQ, per germline. This CDR3 contains 16 residues. The V segment lost 0 bases and the J segment 6 bases; nucleotides outside the gene matches: 11. CDR3 in DNA: TGCGCCAGCAGCTTGGCTATACGAGGACTAGCCGGCGAGCAGTACTTC. Translated: CASSLAIRGLAGEQYF.

The V gene is TRBV6-5, the J gene TRBJ2-7; D is possibly TRBD2 (5 bases). The CDR3 is 14 amino acids. Germline-derived CDR1 and CDR2 are MNHEY and SVGAGI. V was cut by 2 bases and J by 3 bases, with 11 bases left in between. The CDR3 reads CASSYKEGDYEQYF. CDR3 DNA: TGTGCCAGCAGTTACAAAGAGGGTGACTACGAGCAGTACTTC.

This clone was observed a few times. The chain recombines TRBV2 with TRBJ2-7; 7 bases align to TRBD1. The germline V gene has CDR1 SNHLY and CDR2 FYNNEI. V was pared by 6 bases and J by 3 bases, with 5 bases of the junction left unmatched. The CDR3 loop spans 13 amino acids. The CDR3 DNA reads as TGTGCCAGCAGCGGTGCAGGGGGCTACGAGCAGTACTTC. It is translated as CASSGAGGYEQYF.

The V call is TRBV5-1, the J call TRBJ2-5; 7 bases align to TRBD2. Germline V CDR1 and CDR2: SGHRS, YFSETQ. CDR3 size: 17 residues. Losses at the gene ends were 0 bases for V and 4 bases for J; bases not matched to a gene: 12. CDR3 DNA: TGCGCCAGCAGCTTGGATGCAGGGAGGGGCGCGAGAGAGACCCAGTACTTC. Its protein is CASSLDAGRGARETQYF.

The chain couples TRBV28 to TRBJ1-5; the D gene is possibly TRBD1 (6 bases). Germline CDR1 reads MDHEN; CDR2 reads SYDVKM. The CDR3 is made up of 14 amino acids. Trimming stripped 2 bases from V and 6 bases from J, with 11 bases between. DNA for the CDR3: TGTGCCAGCAGTTTAAAAACAGGGCTTCAGCCCCAGCATTTT. This encodes CASSLKTGLQPQHF.